This TCR beta chain came from a study of blood T cells in healthy people across ages. A J-beta primer mix and a sample-barcoded 5' primer were used in a second PCR of roughly 7 to 12 cycles. At least 3 million CDR3-containing paired-end reads were obtained per sample. MiXCR was run by TCRdb on the 5' RACE reads, yielding one entry per CDR3 protein. Counted here are around 1,700,000 distinct CDR3 sequences, 28% occurring once; the ten biggest clones make up more than 6%. Germline V CDR1 and CDR2: MGHRA, YSYEKL. The V and J ends lost 3 bases and 3 bases respectively, with 14 bases between them. The CDR3 totals 15 residues. Every donor provided 8.5 to 10 milliliters of peripheral blood.

The sequence derives from a woman aged 25 to 39 in good health. The V gene is TRBV4-1, the J gene TRBJ1-1; no clear D gene. Sequenced sample: blood. CDR3 nucleotide sequence: TGCGCCAGCAGCCATGGACGTGGGGAGTACACTGAAGCTTTCTTT. Protein sequence: CASSHGRGEYTEAFF.